This TCR beta chain was obtained from a study of T cell changes during pregnancy in multiple sclerosis. Data came from immunoSEQ multiplex PCR; TCRdb stores just in-frame clones and leaves some out. This table has over 25,000 clones, approximately 89% appearing once. The sequence came from a female donor with multiple sclerosis, enrolled in a pregnancy study. The source was CD8+ T cells from peripheral blood mononuclear cells, collected after pregnancy.

The CDR3 DNA is TGTGCCAGCGATCCTTACAGGGGAAGCACAGATACGCAGTATTTT. It encodes CASDPYRGSTDTQYF. V gene TRBV2 combines with J gene TRBJ2-3, with 7 bases matching TRBD1. Germline V gene sequence: CDR1 SNHLY, CDR2 FYNNEI. The CDR3 runs 15 residues. The ends lost 8 bases at V and 0 bases at J; junction bases unmatched: 8. Based on the CDR3 plus reference TRBV2 and TRBJ2-3, the full variable domain is EPEVTQTPSHQVTQMGQEVILRCVPISNHLYFYWYRQILGQKVEFLVSFYNNEISEKSEIFDDQFSVERPDGSNFTLKIRSTKLEDSAMYFCASDPYRGSTDTQYFGPGTRLTVL.